One TCR beta chain is described in this entry. This entry is derived from a study of OX40 agonist ivuxolimab in advanced cancers. Method: immunoSEQ multiplex PCR; TCRdb's copy keeps in-frame clones and lacks some. The table records about 35,000 clones, about 90% of them present only once. CDR1 SQVTM and CDR2 ANQGSEA come from the germline V gene. V lost 3 bases, J lost 3 bases, and 6 bases lay in between. This CDR3 comprises 12 residues. The chain employs TRBV29-1 and TRBJ2-1; D unresolved. The sequenced sample was CD4+ or CD8+ T cells sorted from blood, obtained in a trial of the OX40 agonist ivuxolimab. The origin of this receptor is an adult with an advanced solid tumor such as melanoma, head and neck, liver or kidney cancer. The CDR3 nucleotides are TGCAGCGTTGACGGAGTCTACAATGAGCAGTTCTTC. This translates into CSVDGVYNEQFF.